This T cell receptor beta chain was identified during a study of blood T cell repertoires in COVID-19. Study as a whole: Specimens from acute and convalescent COVID-19 originated in the United States, Italy and Spain. PBMCs, B-cell-depleted T cells, or T cells provided the cDNA or gDNA that made up the material.

The CDR3 runs to 19 residues. The V gene's germline CDR1 is SGHTA and CDR2 FQGTGA. Unmatched junction bases numbered 21, after V lost 5 bases and J lost 3 bases. In the original analysis: Estimation of nucleated cell counts relied on the amplification of reference gene primers. TCRdb keeps only in-frame clones here, not all; method: immunoSEQ multiplex PCR. V, J and clone size are those of that table, while D and trimming were read from the DNA. This table has 100,000 to 120,000 clones, about 87% appearing once. This TCR was sampled from a woman between 50 and 59 years old with acute or convalescent COVID-19. The sample comprised peripheral blood. This chain links TRBV7-3 with TRBJ1-1; 7 bases are shared with TRBD1. The CDR3 reads CASSLQGGPGLPGDTEAFF. The CDR3 DNA reads as TGTGCCAGCAGCCTCCAGGGGGGCCCCGGACTCCCTGGGGACACTGAAGCTTTCTTT.